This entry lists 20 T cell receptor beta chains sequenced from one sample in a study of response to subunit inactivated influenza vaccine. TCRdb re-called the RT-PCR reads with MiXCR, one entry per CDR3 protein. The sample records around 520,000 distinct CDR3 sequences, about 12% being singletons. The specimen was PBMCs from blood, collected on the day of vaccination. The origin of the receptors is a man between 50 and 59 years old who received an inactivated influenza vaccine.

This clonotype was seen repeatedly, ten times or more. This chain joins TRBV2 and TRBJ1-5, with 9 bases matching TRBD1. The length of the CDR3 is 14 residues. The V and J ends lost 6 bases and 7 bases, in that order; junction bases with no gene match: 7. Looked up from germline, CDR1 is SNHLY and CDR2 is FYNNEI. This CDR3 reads CASSSGTGMQPQHF. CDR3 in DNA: TGTGCCAGCAGCTCCGGGACAGGGATGCAGCCCCAGCATTTT.

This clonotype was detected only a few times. The chain's CDR3 is CASSYMASTDTQYF. The CDR3 bases are TGTGCCAGCAGTTACATGGCCAGCACAGATACGCAGTATTTT. This rearrangement joins TRBV6-2 or TRBV6-3 to TRBJ2-3; D not certain. This CDR3 has 14 amino acids. V lost 2 bases and J lost 0, with 6 bases in between. Germline CDR1 MNHEY, CDR2 SVGEGT.

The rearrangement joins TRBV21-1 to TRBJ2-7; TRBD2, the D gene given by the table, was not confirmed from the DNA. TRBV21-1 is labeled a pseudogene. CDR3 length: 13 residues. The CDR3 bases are TGTGCCAGCAGCAGGGAAGGCTGGGAGGAGCAGTACTTC. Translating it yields CASSREGWEEQYF.

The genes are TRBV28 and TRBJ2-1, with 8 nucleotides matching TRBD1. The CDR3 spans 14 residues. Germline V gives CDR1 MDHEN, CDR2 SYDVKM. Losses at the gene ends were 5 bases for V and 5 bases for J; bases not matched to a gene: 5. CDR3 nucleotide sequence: TGTGCCAGCAGTGGACAGGGTCTCCACAATGAGCAGTTCTTC. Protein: CASSGQGLHNEQFF.

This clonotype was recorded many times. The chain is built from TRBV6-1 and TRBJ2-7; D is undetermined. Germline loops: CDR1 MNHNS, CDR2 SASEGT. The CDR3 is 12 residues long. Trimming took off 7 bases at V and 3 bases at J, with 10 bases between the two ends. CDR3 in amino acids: CASTPFGYEQYF. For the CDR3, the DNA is TGTGCCAGCACCCCCTTTGGCTACGAGCAGTACTTC.

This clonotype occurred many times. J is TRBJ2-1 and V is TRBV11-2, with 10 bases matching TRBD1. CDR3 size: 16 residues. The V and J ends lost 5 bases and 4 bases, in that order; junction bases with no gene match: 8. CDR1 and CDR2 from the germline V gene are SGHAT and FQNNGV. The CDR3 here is CASSLDRGRMYNEQFF. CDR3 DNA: TGTGCCAGCAGCCTCGACAGGGGGCGAATGTACAATGAGCAGTTCTTC.

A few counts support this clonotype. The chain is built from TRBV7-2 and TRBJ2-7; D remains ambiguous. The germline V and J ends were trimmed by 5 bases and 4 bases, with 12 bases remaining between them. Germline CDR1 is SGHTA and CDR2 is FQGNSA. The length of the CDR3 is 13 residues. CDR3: CASSPAQPYEQYF. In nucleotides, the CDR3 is TGTGCCAGCAGCCCAGCACAGCCGTACGAGCAGTACTTC. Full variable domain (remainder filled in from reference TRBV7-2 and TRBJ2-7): GAGVSQSPSNKVTEKGKDVELRCDPISGHTALYWYRQSLGQGLEFLIYFQGNSAPDKSGLPSDRFSAERTGGSVSTLTIQRTQQEDSAVYLCASSPAQPYEQYFGPGTRLTVT.

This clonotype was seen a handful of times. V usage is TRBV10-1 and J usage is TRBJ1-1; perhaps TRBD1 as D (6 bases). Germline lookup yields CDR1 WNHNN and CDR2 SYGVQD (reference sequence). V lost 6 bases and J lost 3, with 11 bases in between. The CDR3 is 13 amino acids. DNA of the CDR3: TGCGCCAGCAGCGGGACAATTTACACTGAAGCTTTCTTT. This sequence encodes CASSGTIYTEAFF.

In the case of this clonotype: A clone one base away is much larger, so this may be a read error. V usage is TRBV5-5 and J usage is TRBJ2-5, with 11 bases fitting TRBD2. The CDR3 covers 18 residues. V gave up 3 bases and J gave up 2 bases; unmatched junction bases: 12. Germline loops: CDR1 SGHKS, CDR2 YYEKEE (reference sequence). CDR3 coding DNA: TGTGCCAGCAGCTACGTTCTAGCGGGGGGCCTAATACAAGAGACCCAGTACTTC. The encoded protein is CASSYVLAGGLIQETQYF.

The CDR3 reads CASGGRFYGYTF. The CDR3 DNA reads as TGTGCCAGCGGGGGACGGTTCTATGGCTACACCTTC. The rearrangement joins TRBV11-2 to TRBJ1-2, with a tentative D call TRBD1 (5 bases). Germline CDR1 reads SGHAT; CDR2 reads FQNNGV. Trimming pared 8 bases from V and 4 bases from J, leaving 11 bases between. This CDR3 spans 12 amino acids.

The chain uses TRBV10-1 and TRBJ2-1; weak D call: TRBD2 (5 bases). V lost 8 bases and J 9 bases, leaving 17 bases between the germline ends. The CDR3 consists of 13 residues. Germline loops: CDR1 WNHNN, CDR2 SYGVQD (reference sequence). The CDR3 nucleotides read TGCGCCAGCTTTCGGGAAGACCTGGGTGAGCAGTTCTTC. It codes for CASFREDLGEQFF.

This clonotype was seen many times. CDR3 sequence: CASSPDGNQPQHF. Here the CDR3 DNA reads TGCGCCAGCAGCCCGGACGGGAATCAGCCCCAGCATTTT. The gene calls are TRBV5-1 and TRBJ1-5, with unresolved D. Trimming removed 4 bases from V and 4 bases from J, with 9 bases in between. Germline V CDR1 and CDR2: SGHRS, YFSETQ. There are 13 residues in the CDR3.

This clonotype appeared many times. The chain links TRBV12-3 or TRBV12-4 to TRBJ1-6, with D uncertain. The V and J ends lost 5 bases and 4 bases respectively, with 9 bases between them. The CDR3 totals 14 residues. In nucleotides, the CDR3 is TGTGCCAGCAGTCCCGATCCTTATAATTCACCCCTCCACTTT. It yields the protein CASSPDPYNSPLHF.

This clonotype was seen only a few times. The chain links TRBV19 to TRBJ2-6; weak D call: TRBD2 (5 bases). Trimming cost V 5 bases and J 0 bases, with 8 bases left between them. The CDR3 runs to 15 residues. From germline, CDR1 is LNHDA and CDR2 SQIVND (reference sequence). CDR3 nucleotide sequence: TGTGCCAGTAGTGAGGGCCGCTCTGGGGCCAACGTCCTGACTTTC. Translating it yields CASSEGRSGANVLTF.

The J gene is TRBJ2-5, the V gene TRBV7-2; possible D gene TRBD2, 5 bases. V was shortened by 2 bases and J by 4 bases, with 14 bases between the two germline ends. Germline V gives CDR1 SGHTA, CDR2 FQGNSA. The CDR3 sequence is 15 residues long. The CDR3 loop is CASSLNAPGTETQYF. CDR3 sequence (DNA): TGTGCCAGCAGCTTAAACGCCCCGGGAACAGAGACCCAGTACTTC.

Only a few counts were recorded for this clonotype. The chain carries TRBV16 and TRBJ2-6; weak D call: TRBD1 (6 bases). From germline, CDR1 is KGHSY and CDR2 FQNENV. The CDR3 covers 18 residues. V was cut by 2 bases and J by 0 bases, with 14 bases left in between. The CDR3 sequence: CASSQPGQSVSGANVLTF. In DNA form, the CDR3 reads TGTGCCAGCAGCCAACCGGGACAATCCGTCTCTGGGGCCAACGTCCTGACTTTC.

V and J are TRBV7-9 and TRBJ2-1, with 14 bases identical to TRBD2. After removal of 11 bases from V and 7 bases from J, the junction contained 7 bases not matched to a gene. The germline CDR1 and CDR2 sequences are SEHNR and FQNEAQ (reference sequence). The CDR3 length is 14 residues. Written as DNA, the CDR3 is TGTGCCGGGGCCGGGACTAGCGGGAGTAATGAGCAGTTCTTC. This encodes CAGAGTSGSNEQFF.

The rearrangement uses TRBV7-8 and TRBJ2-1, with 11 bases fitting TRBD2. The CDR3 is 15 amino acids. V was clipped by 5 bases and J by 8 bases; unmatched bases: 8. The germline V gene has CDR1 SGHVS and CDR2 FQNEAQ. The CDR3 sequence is CASSLLAGGGDEQFF. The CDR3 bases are TGTGCCAGCAGCCTCCTAGCGGGGGGAGGCGATGAGCAGTTCTTC.

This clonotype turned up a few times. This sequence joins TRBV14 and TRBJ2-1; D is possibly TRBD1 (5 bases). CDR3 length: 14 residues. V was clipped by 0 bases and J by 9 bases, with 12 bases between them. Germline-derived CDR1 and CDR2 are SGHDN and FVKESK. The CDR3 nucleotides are TGTGCCAGCAGCCAAGATATTTTGGGGCTTGAGCAGTTCTTC. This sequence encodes CASSQDILGLEQFF. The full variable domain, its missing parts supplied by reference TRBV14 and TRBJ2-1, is EAGVTQFPSHSVIEKGQTVTLRCDPISGHDNLYWYRRVMGKEIKFLLHFVKESKQDESGMPNNRFLAERTGGTYSTLKVQPAELEDSGVYFCASSQDILGLEQFFGPGTRLTVL.

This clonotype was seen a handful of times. As DNA, the CDR3 is TGTGCCAGCAGCCCTCGGCCGGGGTTTAGCACAGATACGCAGTATTTT. Protein: CASSPRPGFSTDTQYF. This chain links TRBV7-8 with TRBJ2-3, with D possibly TRBD2 on 5 matching bases. Per the germline V gene, CDR1 is SGHVS and CDR2 is FQNEAQ. The V and J ends lost 5 bases and 0 bases respectively, with 15 bases between them. The CDR3 spans 16 residues. The full variable domain, rest sourced from reference TRBV7-8 and TRBJ2-3, is GAGVSQSPRYKVAKRGQDVALRCDPISGHVSLFWYQQALGQGPEFLTYFQNEAQLDKSGLPSDRFFAERPEGSVSTLKIQRTQQEDSAVYLCASSPRPGFSTDTQYFGPGTRLTVL.